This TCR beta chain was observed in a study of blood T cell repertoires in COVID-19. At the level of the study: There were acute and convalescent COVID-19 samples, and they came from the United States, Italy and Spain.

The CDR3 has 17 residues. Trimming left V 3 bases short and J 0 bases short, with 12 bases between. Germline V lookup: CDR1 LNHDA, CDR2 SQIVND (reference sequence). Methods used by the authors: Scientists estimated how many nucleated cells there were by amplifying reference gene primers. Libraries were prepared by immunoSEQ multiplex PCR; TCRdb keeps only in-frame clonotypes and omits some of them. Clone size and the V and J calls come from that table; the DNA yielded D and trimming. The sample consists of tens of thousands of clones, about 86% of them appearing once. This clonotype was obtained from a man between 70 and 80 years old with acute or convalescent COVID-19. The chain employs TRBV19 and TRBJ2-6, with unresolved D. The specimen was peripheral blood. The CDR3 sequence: CASSMNGLASGANVLTF. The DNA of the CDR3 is TGTGCCAGTAGTATGAACGGATTAGCCTCTGGGGCCAACGTCCTGACTTTC.